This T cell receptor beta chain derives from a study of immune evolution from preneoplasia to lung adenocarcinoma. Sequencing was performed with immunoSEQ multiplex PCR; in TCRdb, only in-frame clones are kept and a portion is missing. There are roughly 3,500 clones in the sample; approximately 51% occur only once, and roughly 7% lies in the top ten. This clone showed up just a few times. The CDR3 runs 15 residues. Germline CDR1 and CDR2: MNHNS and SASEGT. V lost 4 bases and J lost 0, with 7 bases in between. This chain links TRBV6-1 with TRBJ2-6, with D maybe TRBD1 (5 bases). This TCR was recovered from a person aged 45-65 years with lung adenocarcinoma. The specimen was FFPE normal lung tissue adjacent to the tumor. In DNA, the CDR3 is TGTGCCAGCAGTGGTGACAGCTCTGGGGCCAACGTCCTGACTTTC. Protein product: CASSGDSSGANVLTF.